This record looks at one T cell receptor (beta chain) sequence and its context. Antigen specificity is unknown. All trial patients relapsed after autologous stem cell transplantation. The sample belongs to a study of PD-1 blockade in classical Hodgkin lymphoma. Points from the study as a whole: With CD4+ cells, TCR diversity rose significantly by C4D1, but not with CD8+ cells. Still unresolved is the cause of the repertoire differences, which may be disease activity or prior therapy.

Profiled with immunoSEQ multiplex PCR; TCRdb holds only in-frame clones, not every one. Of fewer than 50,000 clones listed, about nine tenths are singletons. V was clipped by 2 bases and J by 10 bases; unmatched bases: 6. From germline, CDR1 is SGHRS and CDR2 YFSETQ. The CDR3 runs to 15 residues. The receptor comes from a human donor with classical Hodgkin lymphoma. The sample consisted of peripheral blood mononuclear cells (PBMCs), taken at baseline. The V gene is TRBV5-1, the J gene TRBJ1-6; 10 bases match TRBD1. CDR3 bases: TGCGCCAGCAGCTTCACGGGACAGGGGACGTCACCCCTCCACTTT. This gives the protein CASSFTGQGTSPLHF.